The TCR beta chain described here comes from a study of shared clonotypes between healthy human individuals. Study context: Researchers assigned three CD4 naive, three CD4 memory, two CD8 naive and one CD8 memory plate to each donor. Findings and caveats of the study: When naive CD4 clonotypes were compared across four donors, around 4.6% were shared. Larger estimated richness was generally seen in naive subsets than in memory subsets. Read depth was anticipated to influence clonotype sharing among donors.

Clones were read by immunoSEQ multiplex PCR, and TCRdb kept only the in-frame ones, dropping some. The sample holds hundreds of thousands of clones, under 95% seen once. CD45RO-negative, CCR7-positively selected cells formed the naive CD8 fraction, excluding terminally differentiated effector memory CD45RA+ cells. This CDR3 is built from 12 residues. Trimming cost V 6 bases and J 5 bases, with 14 bases left between them. In germline, CDR1 is SQVTM, CDR2 ANQGSEA. Worth noting for this clone: The antigen remains unidentified.

The sequence derives from a man between 25 and 39 years old in good health. The specimen was naive CD8+ T cells sorted from blood. The V and J genes are TRBV29-1 and TRBJ2-7, with D possibly matching TRBD2 (6 bases). The CDR3 DNA reads TGCAGCGTATGGGACGGGAGCCACGAGCAGTACTTC. Its translation is CSVWDGSHEQYF.